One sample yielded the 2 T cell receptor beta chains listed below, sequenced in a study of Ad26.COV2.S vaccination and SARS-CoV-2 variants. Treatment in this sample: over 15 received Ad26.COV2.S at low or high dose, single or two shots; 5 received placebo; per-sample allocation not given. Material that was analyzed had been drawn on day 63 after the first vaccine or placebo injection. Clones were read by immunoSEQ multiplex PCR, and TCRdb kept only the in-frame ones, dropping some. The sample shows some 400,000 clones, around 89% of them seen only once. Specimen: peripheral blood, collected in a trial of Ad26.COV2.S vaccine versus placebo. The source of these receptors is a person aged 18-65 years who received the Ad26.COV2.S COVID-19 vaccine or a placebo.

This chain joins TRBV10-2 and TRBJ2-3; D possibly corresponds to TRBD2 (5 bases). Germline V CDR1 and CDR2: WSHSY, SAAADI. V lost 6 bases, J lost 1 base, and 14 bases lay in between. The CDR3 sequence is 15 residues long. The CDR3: CASSPGWAGTDTQYF. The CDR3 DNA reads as TGCGCCAGCAGCCCGGGGTGGGCGGGCACAGATACGCAGTATTTT.

The CDR3 loop reads CASSQTSGNLYEQYF. The CDR3, as DNA: TGTGCCAGCAGTCAGACTAGCGGGAACCTCTACGAGCAGTACTTC. The rearrangement joins TRBV28 to TRBJ2-7; 11 positions match TRBD2. The CDR3 length is 15 residues. The junction had 6 bases not matched to a gene; V was cut back by 5 bases and J by 3 bases. CDR1 is MDHEN and CDR2 is SYDVKM in the germline V gene.